Presented here are 3 T cell receptor beta chains from one specimen sequenced in a study of cytomegalovirus exposure and HLA in healthy donors. 60 Vbeta and 13 Jbeta primers were used in PCR. Some clones are missing from TCRdb's copy, which holds only in-frame ones; the method was immunoSEQ multiplex PCR. Its clone listing holds some 150,000 clones. Sequencing was performed on PBMCs. Every receptor here comes from a woman in her late teens or twenties in good health and CMV-seropositive.

The chain employs TRBV5-1 and TRBJ2-5; D might be TRBD2 (6 bases). This CDR3 spans 15 amino acids. V was cut by 1 base and J by 1 base, with 11 bases left in between. CDR1 SGHRS and CDR2 YFSETQ come from the germline V gene. The CDR3 DNA follows: TGCGCCAGCAGCTTGTCCCCGGGAGTCCAAGAGACCCAGTACTTC. This translates into CASSLSPGVQETQYF.

The genes are TRBV19 and TRBJ2-1; the D gene is possibly TRBD2 (6 bases). This CDR3 comprises 16 residues. Germline assignment: CDR1 LNHDA and CDR2 SQIVND (reference sequence). V was shortened by 1 base and J by 4 bases, with 14 bases between the two germline ends. Written as DNA, the CDR3 is TGTGCCAGTAGTATAGCGGCCGGGACTCCTTACAATGAGCAGTTCTTC. This sequence encodes CASSIAAGTPYNEQFF.

The CDR3 DNA sequence: TGTGCCAGCAGCTTAGAAGCGGGGGGGTACACCGGGGAGCTGTTTTTT. Encoded protein: CASSLEAGGYTGELFF. The V gene is TRBV5-4, the J gene TRBJ2-2; 10 bases match TRBD2. The CDR3 has 16 amino acids. V dropped 2 bases and J dropped 3; count of bases not matched to a gene: 4. Per germline, CDR1 SGHNT and CDR2 YYREEE (reference sequence).